This is a list of T cell receptor beta chains from one sample in a study of OX40 agonist ivuxolimab in advanced cancers. Produced via immunoSEQ multiplex PCR; TCRdb's table is partial and in-frame only. This sample has approximately 58,000 clones, with 82% found just once. Sequences were derived from CD4+ or CD8+ T cells sorted from blood, sampled in a trial of the OX40 agonist ivuxolimab. The origin of the receptors is an adult with an advanced solid tumor such as melanoma, head and neck, liver or kidney cancer. Each CDR3 is given with its conserved first and last residue. The order of the fields is clone size, V gene, D gene, CDR3 protein. D genes are given only for firm matches. Clone sizes are given selectively: once, few, many, or a class where the clone is expanded.

abundance: -
v_gene: TRBV5-1
d_gene: TRBD1
CDR3aa: CASSRGTAQETQYF

abundance: -
v_gene: TRBV7-8
d_gene: TRBD1
CDR3aa: CASREGTGGDTQYF

abundance: -
v_gene: TRBV15
d_gene: TRBD2
CDR3aa: CATSRFLAGNTGELFF

abundance: few
v_gene: TRBV5-1
d_gene: TRBD2
CDR3aa: CASSLGLAGAYNEQFF

abundance: once
v_gene: TRBV2
d_gene: -
CDR3aa: CASNQGGYEQYF

abundance: -
v_gene: TRBV5-6
d_gene: -
CDR3aa: CASAPGDGEKLFF

abundance: -
v_gene: TRBV30
d_gene: TRBD2
CDR3aa: CAGSITSGNTGELFF

abundance: -
v_gene: TRBV6-6
d_gene: TRBD2
CDR3aa: CASRREGTQYF

abundance: -
v_gene: TRBV2
d_gene: -
CDR3aa: CAGGERNNEQFF

abundance: -
v_gene: TRBV4-2
d_gene: TRBD1
CDR3aa: CASSQDPGTENIQYF

abundance: -
v_gene: TRBV20-1
d_gene: -
CDR3aa: CSASSYNEQFF

abundance: -
v_gene: TRBV11-2
d_gene: -
CDR3aa: CASSFTTSYEQYF

abundance: -
v_gene: TRBV6-5
d_gene: -
CDR3aa: CASSFGMNTEAFF

abundance: -
v_gene: TRBV19
d_gene: -
CDR3aa: CASSISISTGELFF

abundance: -
v_gene: TRBV27
d_gene: -
CDR3aa: CASSPPGRNTGELFF

abundance: -
v_gene: TRBV7-9
d_gene: TRBD2
CDR3aa: CASSSGLAGGPTDTQYF

abundance: many
v_gene: TRBV7-8
d_gene: TRBD2
CDR3aa: CASSLVAGNTGELFF

abundance: -
v_gene: TRBV5-1
d_gene: -
CDR3aa: CASSLAVNTGELFF

abundance: -
v_gene: TRBV9
d_gene: TRBD1
CDR3aa: CASSSARGRGNEKLFF

abundance: -
v_gene: TRBV6-5
d_gene: -
CDR3aa: CASSWAENEQFF

abundance: -
v_gene: TRBV5-1
d_gene: -
CDR3aa: CASSLGASFTDTQYF

abundance: -
v_gene: TRBV27
d_gene: -
CDR3aa: CASGPLLAGANVLTF

abundance: -
v_gene: TRBV5-4
d_gene: TRBD1
CDR3aa: CASSLDRGGDYQPQHF

abundance: -
v_gene: TRBV6-4
d_gene: TRBD1
CDR3aa: CASSFRQGVYEQYF

abundance: medium-sized
v_gene: TRBV10-3
d_gene: -
CDR3aa: CAISEGGSTEAFF

abundance: -
v_gene: TRBV5-1
d_gene: -
CDR3aa: CASSLGFEQYF

abundance: -
v_gene: TRBV30
d_gene: TRBD1
CDR3aa: CAWRGQVNTGELFF

abundance: -
v_gene: TRBV6-5
d_gene: -
CDR3aa: CASRTGNQPQHF

abundance: -
v_gene: TRBV4-1
d_gene: -
CDR3aa: CASSQDRADPYEQYF

abundance: few
v_gene: TRBV2
d_gene: -
CDR3aa: CASSELGGSGNSPLHF

abundance: -
v_gene: TRBV7-9
d_gene: TRBD1
CDR3aa: CASREQGERAEAFF

abundance: -
v_gene: TRBV5-4
d_gene: TRBD2
CDR3aa: CASSLGRTSSYNEQFF

abundance: -
v_gene: TRBV19
d_gene: TRBD1
CDR3aa: CASSSRTGAQETQYF

abundance: -
v_gene: TRBV11-3
d_gene: TRBD1
CDR3aa: CASSNQGQGGNEQFF

abundance: few
v_gene: TRBV9
d_gene: -
CDR3aa: CASSVELDSPLHF

abundance: -
v_gene: TRBV5-1
d_gene: -
CDR3aa: CASSLSGNYNGQFF

abundance: -
v_gene: TRBV6-1
d_gene: TRBD2
CDR3aa: CASIRGTSGTNEQFF

abundance: -
v_gene: TRBV2
d_gene: -
CDR3aa: CASSDGSGVEKLFF

abundance: -
v_gene: TRBV5-1
d_gene: TRBD2
CDR3aa: CASSSTSGGRETQYF

abundance: once
v_gene: TRBV30
d_gene: -
CDR3aa: CAWSRGSSYEQYF

abundance: -
v_gene: TRBV10-1
d_gene: -
CDR3aa: CASSESTPLGEQFF

abundance: -
v_gene: TRBV6-6
d_gene: TRBD1
CDR3aa: CASSRGQGHEQFF

abundance: -
v_gene: TRBV7-6
d_gene: TRBD2
CDR3aa: CASSTQGLAIGNEQFF

abundance: -
v_gene: TRBV7-6
d_gene: -
CDR3aa: CASSLAAAGRTGNTIYF

abundance: -
v_gene: TRBV12-5
d_gene: -
CDR3aa: CASGLTGDQPQHF

abundance: -
v_gene: TRBV7-2
d_gene: -
CDR3aa: CASSSGPAGPGGELFF

abundance: -
v_gene: TRBV9
d_gene: TRBD2
CDR3aa: CASSVGLTREQFF

abundance: -
v_gene: TRBV5-1
d_gene: -
CDR3aa: CASSLENANYGYTF